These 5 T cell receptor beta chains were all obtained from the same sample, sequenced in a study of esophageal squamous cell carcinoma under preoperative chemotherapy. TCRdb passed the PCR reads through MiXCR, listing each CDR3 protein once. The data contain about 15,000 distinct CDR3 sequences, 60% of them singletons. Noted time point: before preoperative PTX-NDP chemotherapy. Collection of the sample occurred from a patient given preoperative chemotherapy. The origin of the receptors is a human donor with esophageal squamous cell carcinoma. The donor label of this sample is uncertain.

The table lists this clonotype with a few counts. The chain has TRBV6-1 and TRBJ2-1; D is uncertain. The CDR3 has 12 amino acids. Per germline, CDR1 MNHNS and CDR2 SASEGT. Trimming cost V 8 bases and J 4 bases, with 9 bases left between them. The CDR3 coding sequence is TGTGCCAGCGGCGGACCATACAATGAGCAGTTCTTC. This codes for CASGGPYNEQFF.

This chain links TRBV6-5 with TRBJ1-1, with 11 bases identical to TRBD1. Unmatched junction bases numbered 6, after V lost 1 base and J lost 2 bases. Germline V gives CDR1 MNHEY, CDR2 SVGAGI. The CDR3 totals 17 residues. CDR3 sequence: CASSYWDRGSPNTEAFF. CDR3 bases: TGTGCCAGCAGTTACTGGGACAGGGGGTCTCCAAACACTGAAGCTTTCTTT.

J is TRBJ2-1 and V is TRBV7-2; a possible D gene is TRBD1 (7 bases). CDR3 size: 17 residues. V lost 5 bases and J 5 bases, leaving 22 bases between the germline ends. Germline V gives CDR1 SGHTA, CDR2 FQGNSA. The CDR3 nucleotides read TGTGCCAGCAGCACCCAAGGGGGCGGCGGGGCAAACAATGAGCAGTTCTTC. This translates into CASSTQGGGGANNEQFF.

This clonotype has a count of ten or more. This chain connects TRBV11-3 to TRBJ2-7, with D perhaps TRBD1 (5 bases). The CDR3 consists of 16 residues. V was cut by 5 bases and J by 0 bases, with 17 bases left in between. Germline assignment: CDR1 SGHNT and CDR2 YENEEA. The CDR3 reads CASSPRGSFSSYEQYF. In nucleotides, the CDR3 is TGTGCCAGCAGCCCTAGGGGTTCTTTCAGCTCCTACGAGCAGTACTTC.

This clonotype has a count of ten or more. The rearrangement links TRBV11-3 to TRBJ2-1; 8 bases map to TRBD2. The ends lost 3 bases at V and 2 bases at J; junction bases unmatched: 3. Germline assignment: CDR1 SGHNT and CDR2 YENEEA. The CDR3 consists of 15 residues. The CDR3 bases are TGTGCCAGCAGCTTTAGCGGGGAACCCTACAATGAGCAGTTCTTC. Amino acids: CASSFSGEPYNEQFF.